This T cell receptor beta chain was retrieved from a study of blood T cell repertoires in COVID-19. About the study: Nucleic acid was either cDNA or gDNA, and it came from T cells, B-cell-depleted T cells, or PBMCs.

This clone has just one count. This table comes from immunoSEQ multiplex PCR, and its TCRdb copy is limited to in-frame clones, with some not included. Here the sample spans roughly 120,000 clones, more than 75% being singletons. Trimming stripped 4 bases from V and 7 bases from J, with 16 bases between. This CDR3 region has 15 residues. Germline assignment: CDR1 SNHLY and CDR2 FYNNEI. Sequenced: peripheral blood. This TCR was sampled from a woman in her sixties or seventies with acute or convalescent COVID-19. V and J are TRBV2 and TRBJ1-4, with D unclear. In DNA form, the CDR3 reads TGTGCCAGCAGTGTCTGGTTAGGCGGTACTGAAAAACTGTTTTTT. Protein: CASSVWLGGTEKLFF.